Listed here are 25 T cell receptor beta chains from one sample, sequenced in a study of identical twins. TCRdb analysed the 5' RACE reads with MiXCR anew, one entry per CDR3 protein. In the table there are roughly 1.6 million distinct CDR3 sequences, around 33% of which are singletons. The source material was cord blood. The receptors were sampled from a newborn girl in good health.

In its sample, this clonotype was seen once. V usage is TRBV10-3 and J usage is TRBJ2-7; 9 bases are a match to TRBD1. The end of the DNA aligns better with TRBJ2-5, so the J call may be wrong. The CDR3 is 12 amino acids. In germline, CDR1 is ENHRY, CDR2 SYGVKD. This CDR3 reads CATRDREETQYF. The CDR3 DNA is TGTGCCACCAGGGACAGGGAAGAGACCCAGTACTTC.

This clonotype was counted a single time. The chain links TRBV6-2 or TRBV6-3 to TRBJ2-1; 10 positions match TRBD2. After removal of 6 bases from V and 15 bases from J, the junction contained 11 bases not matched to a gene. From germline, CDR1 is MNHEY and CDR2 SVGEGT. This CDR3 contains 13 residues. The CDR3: CASSIAGGLSAFF. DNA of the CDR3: TGTGCCAGCAGCATAGCGGGAGGCCTCTCGGCGTTCTTC.

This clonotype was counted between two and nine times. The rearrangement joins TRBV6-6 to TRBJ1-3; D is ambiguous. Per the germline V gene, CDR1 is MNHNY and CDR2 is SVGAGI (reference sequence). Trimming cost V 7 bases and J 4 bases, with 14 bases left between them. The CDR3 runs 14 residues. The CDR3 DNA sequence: TGTGCCAGCACTAGGCCCGGAGAGGGAAACACCATATATTTT. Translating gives CASTRPGEGNTIYF.

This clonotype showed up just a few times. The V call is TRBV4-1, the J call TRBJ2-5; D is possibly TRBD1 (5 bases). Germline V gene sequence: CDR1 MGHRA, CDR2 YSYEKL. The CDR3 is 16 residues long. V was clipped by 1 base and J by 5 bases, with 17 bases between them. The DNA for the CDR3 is TGCGCCAGCAGCCAAGGGGGTTCAAGGGGATTGGAGACCCAGTACTTC. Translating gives CASSQGGSRGLETQYF.

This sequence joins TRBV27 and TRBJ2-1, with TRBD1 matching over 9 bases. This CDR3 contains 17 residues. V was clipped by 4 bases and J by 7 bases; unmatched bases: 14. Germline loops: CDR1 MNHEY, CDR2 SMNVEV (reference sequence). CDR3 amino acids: CASSSHRGPGSGNEQFF. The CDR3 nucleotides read TGTGCCAGCAGTTCCCACAGGGGGCCCGGCTCGGGGAATGAGCAGTTCTTC.

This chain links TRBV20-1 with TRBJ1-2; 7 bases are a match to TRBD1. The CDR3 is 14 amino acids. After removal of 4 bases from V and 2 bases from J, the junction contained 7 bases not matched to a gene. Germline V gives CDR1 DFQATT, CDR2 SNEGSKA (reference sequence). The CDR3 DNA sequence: TGCAGTGCTATAGAAGGACAGGACAACTATGGCTACACCTTC. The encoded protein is CSAIEGQDNYGYTF.

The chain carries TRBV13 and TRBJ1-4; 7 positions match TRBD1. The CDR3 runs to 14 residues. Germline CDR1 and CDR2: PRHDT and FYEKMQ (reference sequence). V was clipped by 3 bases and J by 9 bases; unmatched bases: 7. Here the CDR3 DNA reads TGTGCCAGCAGCTTGACAGGGACGAAGAAAAAACTGTTTTTT. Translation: CASSLTGTKKKLFF. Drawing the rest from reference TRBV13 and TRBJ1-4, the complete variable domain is AAGVIQSPRHLIKEKRETATLKCYPIPRHDTVYWYQQGPGQDPQFLISFYEKMQSDKGSIPDRFSAQQFSDYHSELNMSSLELGDSALYFCASSLTGTKKKLFFGSGTQLSVL.

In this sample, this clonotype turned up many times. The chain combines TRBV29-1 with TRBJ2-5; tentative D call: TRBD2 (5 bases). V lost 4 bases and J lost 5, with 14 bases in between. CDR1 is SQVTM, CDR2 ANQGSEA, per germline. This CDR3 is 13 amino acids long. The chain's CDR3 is CSVGTSRRETQYF. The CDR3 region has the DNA TGCAGCGTTGGAACTAGTCGGCGGGAGACCCAGTACTTC. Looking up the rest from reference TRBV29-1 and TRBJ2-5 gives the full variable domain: SAVISQKPSRDICQRGTSLTIQCQVDSQVTMMFWYRQQPGQSLTLIATANQGSEATYESGFVIDKFPISRPNLTFSTLTVSNMSPEDSSIYLCSVGTSRRETQYFGPGTRLLVL.

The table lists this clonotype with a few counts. CDR3 protein: CASSFGQGMAGANVLTF. The CDR3, as DNA: TGTGCCAGCAGTTTCGGACAGGGAATGGCTGGGGCCAACGTCCTGACTTTC. The chain combines TRBV12-3 or TRBV12-4 with TRBJ2-6; TRBD1 matches 8 bases. J lost 2 bases, V lost 3 bases, and 6 bases had no gene match. The CDR3 extends over 17 amino acids.

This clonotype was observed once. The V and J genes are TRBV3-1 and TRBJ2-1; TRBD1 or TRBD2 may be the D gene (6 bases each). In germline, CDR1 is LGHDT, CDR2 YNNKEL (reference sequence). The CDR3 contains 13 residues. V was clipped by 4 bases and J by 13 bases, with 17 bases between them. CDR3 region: CASSLRGEETQFF. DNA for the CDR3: TGTGCCAGCAGCCTTAGGGGGGAAGAGACCCAGTTCTTC.

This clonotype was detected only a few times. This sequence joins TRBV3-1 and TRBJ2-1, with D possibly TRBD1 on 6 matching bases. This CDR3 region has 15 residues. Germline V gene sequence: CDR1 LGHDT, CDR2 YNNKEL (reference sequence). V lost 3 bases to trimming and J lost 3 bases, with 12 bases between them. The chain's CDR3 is CASSQEQGNYNEQFF. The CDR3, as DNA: TGTGCCAGCAGCCAGGAACAGGGAAACTACAATGAGCAGTTCTTC.

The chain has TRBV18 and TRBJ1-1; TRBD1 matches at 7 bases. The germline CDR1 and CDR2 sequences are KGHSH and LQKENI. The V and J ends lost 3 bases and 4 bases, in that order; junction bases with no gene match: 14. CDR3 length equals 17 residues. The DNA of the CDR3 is TGTGCCAGCTCACCCCACTACAGGGGATGGATTTCCACTGAAGCTTTCTTT. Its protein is CASSPHYRGWISTEAFF.

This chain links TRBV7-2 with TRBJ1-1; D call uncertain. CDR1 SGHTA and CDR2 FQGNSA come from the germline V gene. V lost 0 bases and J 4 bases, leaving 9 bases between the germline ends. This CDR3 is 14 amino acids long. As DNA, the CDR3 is TGTGCCAGCAGCTTAGCCCCGCGGAGCACTGAAGCTTTCTTT. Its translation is CASSLAPRSTEAFF.

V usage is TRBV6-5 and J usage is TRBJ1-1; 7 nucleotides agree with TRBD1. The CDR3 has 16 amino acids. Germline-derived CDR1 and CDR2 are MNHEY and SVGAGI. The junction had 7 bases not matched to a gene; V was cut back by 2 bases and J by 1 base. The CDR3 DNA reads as TGTGCCAGCAGTTACGGAGACAGGGCCCGGAACACTGAAGCTTTCTTT. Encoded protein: CASSYGDRARNTEAFF.

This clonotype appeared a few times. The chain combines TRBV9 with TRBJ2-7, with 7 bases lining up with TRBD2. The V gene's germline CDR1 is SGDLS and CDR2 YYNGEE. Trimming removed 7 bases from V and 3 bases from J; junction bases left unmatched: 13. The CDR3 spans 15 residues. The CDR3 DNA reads TGTGCCAGCGCGGGGCGAGGCGGGAGTATCTACGAGCAGTACTTC. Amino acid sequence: CASAGRGGSIYEQYF.

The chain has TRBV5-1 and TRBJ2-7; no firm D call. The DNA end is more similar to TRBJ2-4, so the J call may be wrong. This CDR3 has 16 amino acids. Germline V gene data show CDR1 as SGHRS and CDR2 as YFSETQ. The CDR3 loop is CASSSGQVLAKNIQYF. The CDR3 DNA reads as TGCGCCAGCAGCTCGGGCCAGGTCCTAGCCAAAAACATTCAGTACTTC.

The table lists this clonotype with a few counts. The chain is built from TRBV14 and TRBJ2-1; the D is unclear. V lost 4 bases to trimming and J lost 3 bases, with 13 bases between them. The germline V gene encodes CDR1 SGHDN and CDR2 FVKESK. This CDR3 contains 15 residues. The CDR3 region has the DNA TGTGCCAGCAGCCTGAACCGCCTCGGCTACAATGAGCAGTTCTTC. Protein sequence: CASSLNRLGYNEQFF. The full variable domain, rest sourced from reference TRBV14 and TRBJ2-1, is EAGVTQFPSHSVIEKGQTVTLRCDPISGHDNLYWYRRVMGKEIKFLLHFVKESKQDESGMPNNRFLAERTGGTYSTLKVQPAELEDSGVYFCASSLNRLGYNEQFFGPGTRLTVL.

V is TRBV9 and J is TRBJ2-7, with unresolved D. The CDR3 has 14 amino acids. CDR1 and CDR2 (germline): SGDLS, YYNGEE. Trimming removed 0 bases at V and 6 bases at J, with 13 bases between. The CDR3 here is CASSVASNSIEQYF. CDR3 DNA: TGTGCCAGCAGCGTAGCAAGTAATTCTATCGAGCAGTACTTC.

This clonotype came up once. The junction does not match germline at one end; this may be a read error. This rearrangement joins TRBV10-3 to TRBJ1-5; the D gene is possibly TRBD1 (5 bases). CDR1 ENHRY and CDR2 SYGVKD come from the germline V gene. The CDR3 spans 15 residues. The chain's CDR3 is CAISHGGGSSQPQHF. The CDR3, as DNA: TGTGCCATCAGTCACGGGGGGGGAAGCAGTCAGCCCCAGCATTTT.

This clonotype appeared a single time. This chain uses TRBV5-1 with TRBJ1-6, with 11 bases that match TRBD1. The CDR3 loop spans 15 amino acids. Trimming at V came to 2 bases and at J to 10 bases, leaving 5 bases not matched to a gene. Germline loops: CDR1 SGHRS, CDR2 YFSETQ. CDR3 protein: CASSFVGTGGSPLHF. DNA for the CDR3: TGCGCCAGCAGCTTTGTCGGGACAGGGGGGTCACCCCTCCACTTT.

CDR3 nucleotides: TGTGCCAGCCGCGAGTTTATTGGGGGCTTGGATACGCAGTATTTT. Translating gives CASREFIGGLDTQYF. The rearrangement links TRBV5-5 to TRBJ2-3; D might be TRBD1 (6 bases). Germline CDR1 SGHKS, CDR2 YYEKEE (reference sequence). V lost 7 bases and J lost 6, with 21 bases in between. CDR3 size: 15 residues.

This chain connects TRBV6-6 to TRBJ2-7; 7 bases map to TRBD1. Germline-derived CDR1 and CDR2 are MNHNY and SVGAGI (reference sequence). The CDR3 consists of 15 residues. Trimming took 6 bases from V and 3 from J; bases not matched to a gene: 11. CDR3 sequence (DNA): TGTGCCAGCAGGGCCAAGACAGGGCTCGGCTACGAGCAGTACTTC. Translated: CASRAKTGLGYEQYF.

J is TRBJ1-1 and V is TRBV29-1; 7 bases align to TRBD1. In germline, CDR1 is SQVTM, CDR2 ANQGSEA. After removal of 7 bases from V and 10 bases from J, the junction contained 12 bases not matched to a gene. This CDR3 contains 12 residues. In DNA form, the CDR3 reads TGCAGCGGGGATTCAGACAGGGCGACAGCTTTCTTT. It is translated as CSGDSDRATAFF. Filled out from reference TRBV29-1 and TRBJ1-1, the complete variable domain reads SAVISQKPSRDICQRGTSLTIQCQVDSQVTMMFWYRQQPGQSLTLIATANQGSEATYESGFVIDKFPISRPNLTFSTLTVSNMSPEDSSIYLCSGDSDRATAFFGQGTRLTVV.

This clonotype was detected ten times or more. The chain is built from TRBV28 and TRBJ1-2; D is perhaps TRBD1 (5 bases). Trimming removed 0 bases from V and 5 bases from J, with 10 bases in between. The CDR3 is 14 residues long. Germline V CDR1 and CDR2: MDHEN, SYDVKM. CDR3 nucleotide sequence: TGTGCCAGCAGTTTATGGAGGGGACTTTATGGCTACACCTTC. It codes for CASSLWRGLYGYTF.

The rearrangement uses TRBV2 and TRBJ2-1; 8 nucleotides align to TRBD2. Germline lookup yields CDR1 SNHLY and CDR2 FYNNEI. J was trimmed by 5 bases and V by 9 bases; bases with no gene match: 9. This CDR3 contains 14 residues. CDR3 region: CARRPAGEHNEQFF. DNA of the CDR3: TGTGCCAGGAGGCCAGCGGGGGAGCACAATGAGCAGTTCTTC.